A selection of T cell receptor beta chains follows, all from one sample in a study of Ad26.COV2.S vaccination and SARS-CoV-2 variants. Only in-frame clones appear in the TCRdb table, and some are missing; sequencing was by immunoSEQ multiplex PCR. Of 360,000 or so clones in the sample, 89% are singletons; the top ten hold around 1.8%. Sequencing used peripheral blood, obtained in a trial of Ad26.COV2.S vaccine versus placebo. These receptors were taken from a person aged 18-65 years who received the Ad26.COV2.S COVID-19 vaccine or a placebo. Each CDR3 is given with its conserved first and last residue. Each record gives: CDR3 DNA, CDR3 protein, V gene, D gene, J gene, clone size. The D gene is left open where the match is weak. The listing skips clone size in some rows; elsewhere it reads once, few, many or a size class.

CDR3 DNA: TGTGCCAGCTCACCGCCGGGGGGGTACAATGAGCAGTTCTTC
CDR3 protein: CASSPPGGYNEQFF
V gene: TRBV18
D gene: TRBD2
J gene: TRBJ2-1
clone size: .

CDR3 DNA: TGTGCCAGCTCACCGATGGACAGCGCGGGATACAATGAGCAGTTCTTC
CDR3 protein: CASSPMDSAGYNEQFF
V gene: TRBV18
D gene: .
J gene: TRBJ2-1
clone size: .

CDR3 DNA: TGCGCCAGCAAGGACGGGGACCCGATGAACACTGAAGCTTTCTTT
CDR3 protein: CASKDGDPMNTEAFF
V gene: TRBV5-1
D gene: .
J gene: TRBJ1-1
clone size: once

CDR3 DNA: TGCGCCAGCAGCCTGGGACTAGCGGTGAACACCGGGGAGCTGTTTTTT
CDR3 protein: CASSLGLAVNTGELFF
V gene: TRBV5-1
D gene: TRBD2
J gene: TRBJ2-2
clone size: .

CDR3 DNA: TGTGCCAGCAGCTTAAAGGCGGGAGGGCCGGGCGAGCAGTACTTC
CDR3 protein: CASSLKAGGPGEQYF
V gene: TRBV11-3
D gene: TRBD2
J gene: TRBJ2-7
clone size: .

CDR3 DNA: TGCGCCAGCAGCCCTGACGGCGTGCCCTCCGTCGGGCAGTACTTC
CDR3 protein: CASSPDGVPSVGQYF
V gene: TRBV4-3
D gene: .
J gene: TRBJ2-7
clone size: .

CDR3 DNA: TGCAGTGCTAGTAGGTGGGGGGGAGTCACTGAAGCTTTCTTT
CDR3 protein: CSASRWGGVTEAFF
V gene: TRBV20-1
D gene: .
J gene: TRBJ1-1
clone size: .

CDR3 DNA: TGTGCCAGCAGCCCCCAGGGTCAGGAGACCCAGTACTTC
CDR3 protein: CASSPQGQETQYF
V gene: TRBV9
D gene: .
J gene: TRBJ2-5
clone size: .

CDR3 DNA: TGTGCCAGCAGCCATACCGGGACGGAAGCTTTCTTT
CDR3 protein: CASSHTGTEAFF
V gene: TRBV14
D gene: .
J gene: TRBJ1-1
clone size: .

CDR3 DNA: TGTGCCAGCAGCCTCCGAAAAGGGGGGACAGCTGTGACAGATACGCAGTATTTT
CDR3 protein: CASSLRKGGTAVTDTQYF
V gene: TRBV14
D gene: .
J gene: TRBJ2-3
clone size: once

CDR3 DNA: TGTGCCAGCAGTGATTTAGATACGCAGTATTTT
CDR3 protein: CASSDLDTQYF
V gene: TRBV2
D gene: .
J gene: TRBJ2-3
clone size: .

CDR3 DNA: TGCGCCAGCAGCCTAGCGGGAGAGAGGGACGGGGAGCTGTTTTTT
CDR3 protein: CASSLAGERDGELFF
V gene: TRBV4-1
D gene: TRBD2
J gene: TRBJ2-2
clone size: .

CDR3 DNA: TGTGCCAGCAGCGTCACCCAGGGATTCTACAATGAGCAGTTCTTC
CDR3 protein: CASSVTQGFYNEQFF
V gene: TRBV9
D gene: .
J gene: TRBJ2-1
clone size: .

CDR3 DNA: TGTGCCAGCAGTTACGGACGCACAGATACGCAGTATTTT
CDR3 protein: CASSYGRTDTQYF
V gene: TRBV6-5
D gene: .
J gene: TRBJ2-3
clone size: .

CDR3 DNA: TGTGCCAGCAGCCAATCCGGACGGAGCTCCTATAATTCACCCCTCCACTTT
CDR3 protein: CASSQSGRSSYNSPLHF
V gene: TRBV14
D gene: .
J gene: TRBJ1-6
clone size: .

CDR3 DNA: TGTGCCAGCAGTTTATCAGGTCAGCCCCAGCATTTT
CDR3 protein: CASSLSGQPQHF
V gene: TRBV28
D gene: .
J gene: TRBJ1-5
clone size: .

CDR3 DNA: TGTGCCAGCACCGTAGGGGGGACAGGAGACTCTGGAAACACCATATATTTT
CDR3 protein: CASTVGGTGDSGNTIYF
V gene: TRBV9
D gene: TRBD1
J gene: TRBJ1-3
clone size: .

CDR3 DNA: TGTGCCAGCAGCGTAGCGGCTGGCACAGGTACGCAGTATTTT
CDR3 protein: CASSVAAGTGTQYF
V gene: TRBV9
D gene: .
J gene: TRBJ2-3
clone size: .

CDR3 DNA: TGTGCCAGCAGTACAGCAAGCTACGAGCAGTACTTC
CDR3 protein: CASSTASYEQYF
V gene: TRBV6-2/TRBV6-3
D gene: .
J gene: TRBJ2-7
clone size: .

CDR3 DNA: TGTGCCAGCAGCGTAGGGAGCGGGAGGGCCACCTACGAGCAGTACTTC
CDR3 protein: CASSVGSGRATYEQYF
V gene: TRBV9
D gene: TRBD2
J gene: TRBJ2-7
clone size: few

CDR3 DNA: TGCGCCAGCAGCCAAGATGAAGACAGGGGGCGGGCTTTCTTT
CDR3 protein: CASSQDEDRGRAFF
V gene: TRBV4-1
D gene: TRBD1
J gene: TRBJ1-1
clone size: .

CDR3 DNA: TGTGCCAGCAGCGCTGGACAGGGTGGGAGTCAGCCCCAGCATTTT
CDR3 protein: CASSAGQGGSQPQHF
V gene: TRBV28
D gene: TRBD1
J gene: TRBJ1-5
clone size: .

CDR3 DNA: TGTGCCAGCACCGACAGTTTATCTAACTATGGCTACACCTTC
CDR3 protein: CASTDSLSNYGYTF
V gene: TRBV2
D gene: .
J gene: TRBJ1-2
clone size: .

CDR3 DNA: TGTGCCAGCAGTTACTTTCCCACGGTGAACACCGGGGAGCTGTTTTTT
CDR3 protein: CASSYFPTVNTGELFF
V gene: TRBV6-5
D gene: .
J gene: TRBJ2-2
clone size: .

CDR3 DNA: TGTGCCAGTAGTAGGATGGTGACTATAAATGAGCAGTTCTTC
CDR3 protein: CASSRMVTINEQFF
V gene: TRBV19
D gene: .
J gene: TRBJ2-1
clone size: few

CDR3 DNA: TGTGCCAGCAGTTCCTCAGGGAGTAATTCACCCCTCCACTTT
CDR3 protein: CASSSSGSNSPLHF
V gene: TRBV28
D gene: .
J gene: TRBJ1-6
clone size: .

CDR3 DNA: TGTGCCAGCAGCCGGACGGGAATCTCCTACGAGCAGTACTTC
CDR3 protein: CASSRTGISYEQYF
V gene: TRBV5-8
D gene: .
J gene: TRBJ2-7
clone size: once

CDR3 DNA: TGTGCCAGCAGCAAAGAGACCCTCGGACAGGGGCCCAACAATGAGCAGTTCTTC
CDR3 protein: CASSKETLGQGPNNEQFF
V gene: TRBV21-1
D gene: .
J gene: TRBJ2-1
clone size: .

CDR3 DNA: TGCAGCGCCACGACAGGGCTCAATGAGCAGTTCTTC
CDR3 protein: CSATTGLNEQFF
V gene: TRBV29-1
D gene: TRBD1
J gene: TRBJ2-1
clone size: .

CDR3 DNA: TGTGCCAGCAGCTCGAACTATGGCTACACCTTC
CDR3 protein: CASSSNYGYTF
V gene: TRBV7-9
D gene: .
J gene: TRBJ1-2
clone size: .

CDR3 DNA: TGTGCCTGTAAGGGACTGCGCGACCGGTCTGAGCAGTTCTTC
CDR3 protein: CACKGLRDRSEQFF
V gene: TRBV30
D gene: .
J gene: TRBJ2-1
clone size: .

CDR3 DNA: TGTGCCAGCAGTTCCAGCTCCTACGAGCAGTACTTC
CDR3 protein: CASSSSSYEQYF
V gene: TRBV6-5
D gene: .
J gene: TRBJ2-7
clone size: few

CDR3 DNA: TGCGCCAGCAGCTTGGCCGGAGGCGGGGAGCTGTTTTTT
CDR3 protein: CASSLAGGGELFF
V gene: TRBV5-1
D gene: .
J gene: TRBJ2-2
clone size: few

CDR3 DNA: TGTGCCAGTGCTTGGAGGGGGAGCTACGAGCAGTACTTC
CDR3 protein: CASAWRGSYEQYF
V gene: TRBV19
D gene: .
J gene: TRBJ2-7
clone size: .

CDR3 DNA: TGTGCCAGCATCCCGCGACTAGCGGGGGGCGGCAGTGAGCAGTTCTTC
CDR3 protein: CASIPRLAGGGSEQFF
V gene: TRBV7-2
D gene: TRBD2
J gene: TRBJ2-1
clone size: once

CDR3 DNA: TGTGCCAGCAGCAAGCTAGGGAGGGCCCTAAGAAATGAGCAGTTCTTC
CDR3 protein: CASSKLGRALRNEQFF
V gene: TRBV27
D gene: TRBD2
J gene: TRBJ2-1
clone size: many

CDR3 DNA: TGTGCCACCAGTGACCGCCCGGGTTTAGGGGGCAGGTTCAATGAGCAGTTCTTC
CDR3 protein: CATSDRPGLGGRFNEQFF
V gene: TRBV24-1
D gene: TRBD1
J gene: TRBJ2-1
clone size: .

CDR3 DNA: TGTGCCACCAGTGATTGGAACTCGTTAGGCTACACCTTC
CDR3 protein: CATSDWNSLGYTF
V gene: TRBV24-1
D gene: .
J gene: TRBJ1-2
clone size: .

CDR3 DNA: TGTGCCAGCAGCTTGCACAGCTTCAGCTCCTACGAGCAGTACTTC
CDR3 protein: CASSLHSFSSYEQYF
V gene: TRBV5-5
D gene: .
J gene: TRBJ2-7
clone size: .

CDR3 DNA: TGTGCCAGCAGCTACAGGGGGATCAATGAAAAACTGTTTTTT
CDR3 protein: CASSYRGINEKLFF
V gene: TRBV5-6
D gene: TRBD1
J gene: TRBJ1-4
clone size: .

CDR3 DNA: TGCAGTGCTAGTGCGGGGGCGCCCACTGAAGCTTTCTTT
CDR3 protein: CSASAGAPTEAFF
V gene: TRBV20-1
D gene: .
J gene: TRBJ1-1
clone size: once

CDR3 DNA: TGCAGCGTCGCAACAGGCTCAGCCAAAAACATTCAGTACTTC
CDR3 protein: CSVATGSAKNIQYF
V gene: TRBV29-1
D gene: .
J gene: TRBJ2-4
clone size: .

CDR3 DNA: TGTGCCAGCAGGCCCGGACAGGGTATCTACGAGCAGTACTTC
CDR3 protein: CASRPGQGIYEQYF
V gene: TRBV5-5
D gene: TRBD1
J gene: TRBJ2-7
clone size: .

CDR3 DNA: TGCGCCAGCAGCCCTACTTGGGCGGGAGAGGATGAGCAGTTCTTC
CDR3 protein: CASSPTWAGEDEQFF
V gene: TRBV4-3
D gene: TRBD2
J gene: TRBJ2-1
clone size: .

CDR3 DNA: TGTGCCAGCAATGCGGGACTCACAGATACGCAGTATTTT
CDR3 protein: CASNAGLTDTQYF
V gene: TRBV2
D gene: .
J gene: TRBJ2-3
clone size: once

CDR3 DNA: TGTGCCAGCTATAGACTAGCGGAGAGCTACGAGCAGTACTTC
CDR3 protein: CASYRLAESYEQYF
V gene: TRBV5-6
D gene: TRBD2
J gene: TRBJ2-7
clone size: .

CDR3 DNA: TGTGCCAGCAGCTCACGGGACAGGCTTTACGAAGCTTTCTTT
CDR3 protein: CASSSRDRLYEAFF
V gene: TRBV7-2
D gene: TRBD1
J gene: TRBJ1-1
clone size: .